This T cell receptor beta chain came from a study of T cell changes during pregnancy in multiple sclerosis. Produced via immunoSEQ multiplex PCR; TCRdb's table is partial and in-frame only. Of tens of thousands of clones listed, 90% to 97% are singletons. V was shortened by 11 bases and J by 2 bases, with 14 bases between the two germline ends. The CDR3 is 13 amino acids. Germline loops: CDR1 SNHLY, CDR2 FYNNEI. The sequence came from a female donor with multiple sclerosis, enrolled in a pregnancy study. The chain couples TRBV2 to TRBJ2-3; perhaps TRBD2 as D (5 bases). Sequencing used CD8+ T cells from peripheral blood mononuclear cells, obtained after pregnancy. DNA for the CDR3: TGTGCCTTTCGAGGACTGGTCACAGATACGCAGTATTTT. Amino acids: CAFRGLVTDTQYF.